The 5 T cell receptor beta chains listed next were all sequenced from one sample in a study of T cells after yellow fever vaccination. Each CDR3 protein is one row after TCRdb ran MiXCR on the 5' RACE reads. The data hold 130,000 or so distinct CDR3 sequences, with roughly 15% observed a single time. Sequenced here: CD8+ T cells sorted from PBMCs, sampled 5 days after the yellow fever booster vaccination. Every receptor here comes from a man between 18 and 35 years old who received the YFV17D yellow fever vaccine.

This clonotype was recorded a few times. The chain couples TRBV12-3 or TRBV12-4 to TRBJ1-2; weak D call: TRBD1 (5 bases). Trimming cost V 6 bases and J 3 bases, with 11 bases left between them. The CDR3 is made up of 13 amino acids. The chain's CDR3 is CASSYGTDYGYTF. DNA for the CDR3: TGTGCCAGCAGCTACGGGACGGACTATGGCTACACCTTC.

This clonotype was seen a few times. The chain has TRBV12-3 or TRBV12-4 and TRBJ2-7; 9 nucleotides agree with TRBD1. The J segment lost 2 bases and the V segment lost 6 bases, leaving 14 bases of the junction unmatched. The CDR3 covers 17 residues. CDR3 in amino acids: CASSRPPGTGPTYEQYF. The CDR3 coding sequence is TGTGCCAGCAGCCGACCTCCGGGGACAGGGCCAACCTACGAGCAGTACTTC.

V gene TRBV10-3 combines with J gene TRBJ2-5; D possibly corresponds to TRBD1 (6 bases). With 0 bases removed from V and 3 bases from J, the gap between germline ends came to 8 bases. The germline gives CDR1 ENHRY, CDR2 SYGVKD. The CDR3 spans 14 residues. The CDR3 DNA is TGTGCCATCAGTGAGTCTAACAGGGAAGAGACCCAGTACTTC. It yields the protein CAISESNREETQYF.

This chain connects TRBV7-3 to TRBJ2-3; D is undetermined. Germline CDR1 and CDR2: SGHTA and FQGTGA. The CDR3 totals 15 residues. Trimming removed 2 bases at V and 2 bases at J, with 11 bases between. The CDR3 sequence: CASSLLGAATDTQYF. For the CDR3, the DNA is TGTGCCAGCAGCTTACTCGGCGCGGCCACAGATACGCAGTATTTT. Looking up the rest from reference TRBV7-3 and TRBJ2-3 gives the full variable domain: GAGVSQTPSNKVTEKGKYVELRCDPISGHTALYWYRQSLGQGPEFLIYFQGTGAADDSGLPNDRFFAVRPEGSVSTLKIQRTERGDSAVYLCASSLLGAATDTQYFGPGTRLTVL.

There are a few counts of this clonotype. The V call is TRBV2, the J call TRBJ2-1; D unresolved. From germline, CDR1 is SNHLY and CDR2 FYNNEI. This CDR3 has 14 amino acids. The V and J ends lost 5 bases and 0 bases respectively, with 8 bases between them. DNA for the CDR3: TGTGCCAGCAGTAGCGATAGCTCCTACAATGAGCAGTTCTTC. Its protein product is CASSSDSSYNEQFF.